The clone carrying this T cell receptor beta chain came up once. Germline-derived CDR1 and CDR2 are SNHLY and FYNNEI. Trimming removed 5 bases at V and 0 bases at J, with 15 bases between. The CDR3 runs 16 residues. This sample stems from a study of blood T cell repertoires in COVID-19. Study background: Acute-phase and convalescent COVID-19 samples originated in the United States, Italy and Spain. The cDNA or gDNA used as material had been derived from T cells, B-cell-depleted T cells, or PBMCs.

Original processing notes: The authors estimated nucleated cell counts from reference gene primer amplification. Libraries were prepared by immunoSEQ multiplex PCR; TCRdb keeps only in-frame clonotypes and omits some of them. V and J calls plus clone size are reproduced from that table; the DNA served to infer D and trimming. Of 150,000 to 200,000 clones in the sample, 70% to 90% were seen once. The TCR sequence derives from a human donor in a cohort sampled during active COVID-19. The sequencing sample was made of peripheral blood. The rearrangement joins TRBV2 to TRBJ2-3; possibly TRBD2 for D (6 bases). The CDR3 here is CASSPGTSHSTDTQYF. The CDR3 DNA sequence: TGTGCCAGCAGTCCCGGGACTTCCCATAGCACAGATACGCAGTATTTT.